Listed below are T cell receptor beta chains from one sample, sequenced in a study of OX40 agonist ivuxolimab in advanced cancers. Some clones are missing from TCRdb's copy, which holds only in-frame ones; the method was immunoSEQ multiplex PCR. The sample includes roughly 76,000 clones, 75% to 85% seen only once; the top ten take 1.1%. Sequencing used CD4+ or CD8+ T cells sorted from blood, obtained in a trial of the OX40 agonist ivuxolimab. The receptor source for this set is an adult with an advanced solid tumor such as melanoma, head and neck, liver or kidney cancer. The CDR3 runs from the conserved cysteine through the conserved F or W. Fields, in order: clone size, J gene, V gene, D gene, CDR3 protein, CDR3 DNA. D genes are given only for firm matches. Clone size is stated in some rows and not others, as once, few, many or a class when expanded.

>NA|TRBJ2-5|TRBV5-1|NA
CASSLASGKETQYF
TGCGCCAGCAGCTTGGCGTCAGGGAAAGAGACCCAGTACTTC
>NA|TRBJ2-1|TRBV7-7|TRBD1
CASSRGTGNEQFF
TGTGCTAGCAGCCGCGGGACAGGGAATGAGCAGTTCTTC
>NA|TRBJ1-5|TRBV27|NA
CASSFSNQPQHF
TGTGCCAGCAGTTTTAGCAATCAGCCCCAGCATTTT
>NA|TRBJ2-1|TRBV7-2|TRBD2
CASSPRGPGGSNEQFF
TGTGCCAGCAGCCCCCGGGGTCCCGGGGGGAGTAATGAGCAGTTCTTC
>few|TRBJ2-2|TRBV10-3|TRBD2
CASYPGLAGIGELFF
TGTGCCAGTTACCCGGGACTAGCGGGGATCGGGGAGCTGTTTTTT
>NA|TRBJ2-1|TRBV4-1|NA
CASSQGLWGFNEQFF
TGCGCCAGCAGCCAGGGCCTATGGGGGTTCAATGAGCAGTTCTTC
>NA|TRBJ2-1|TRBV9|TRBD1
CASSARTGKNEQFF
TGTGCCAGCAGCGCCCGGACAGGGAAGAATGAGCAGTTCTTC
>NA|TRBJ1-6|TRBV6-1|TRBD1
CASRGDRGNSPLHF
TGTGCCAGCAGGGGGGACAGGGGTAATTCACCCCTCCACTTT
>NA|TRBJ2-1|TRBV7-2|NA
CASSLAAWGGRFLASTEQFF
TGTGCCAGCAGCTTAGCAGCCTGGGGGGGGCGATTTCTGGCTTCCACTGAGCAGTTCTTC
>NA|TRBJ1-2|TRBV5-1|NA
CASRLWDSNNYGYTF
TGCGCCAGCAGGTTGTGGGACTCAAATAACTATGGCTACACCTTC
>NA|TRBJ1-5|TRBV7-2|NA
CASSLDPSNQPQHF
TGTGCCAGCAGCTTAGACCCTAGCAATCAGCCCCAGCATTTT
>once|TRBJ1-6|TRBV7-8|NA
CASSSAGFGFGSYNSPLHF
TGTGCCAGCAGCTCGGCGGGGTTCGGGTTTGGCTCCTATAATTCACCCCTCCACTTT
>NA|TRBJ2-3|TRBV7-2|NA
CASSLMASTDTQYF
TGTGCCAGCAGCTTAATGGCGTCCACAGATACGCAGTATTTT
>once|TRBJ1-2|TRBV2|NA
CASSAQEGYGYTF
TGTGCCAGCAGTGCACAAGAGGGCTATGGCTACACCTTC
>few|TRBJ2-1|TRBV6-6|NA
CASSYMARNEQFF
TGTGCCAGCAGTTATATGGCCCGCAATGAGCAGTTCTTC
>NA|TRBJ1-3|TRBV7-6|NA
CASSLAGNTIYF
TGTGCCAGCAGCTTAGCTGGAAACACCATATATTTT
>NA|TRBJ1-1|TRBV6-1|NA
CASSDSQRLTEAFF
TGTGCCAGCAGTGATTCTCAACGGCTCACTGAAGCTTTCTTT
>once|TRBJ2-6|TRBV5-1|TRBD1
CASSSTGAGANVLTF
TGCGCCAGCAGCTCCACAGGGGCCGGGGCCAACGTCCTGACTTTC
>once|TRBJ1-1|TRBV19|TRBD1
CASSSRGRDSKMNTEAFF
TGTGCCAGTAGTTCCCGGGGCAGGGACAGTAAGATGAACACTGAAGCTTTCTTT
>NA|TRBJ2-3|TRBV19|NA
CASSPQTSTDTQYF
TGTGCCAGTAGTCCTCAGACTAGCACAGATACGCAGTATTTT
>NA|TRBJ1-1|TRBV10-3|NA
CAISESPGTNTEAFF
TGTGCCATCAGTGAGTCGCCAGGGACGAACACTGAAGCTTTCTTT
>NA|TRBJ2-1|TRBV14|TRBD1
CASSQETVGNRGINEQFF
TGTGCCAGCAGCCAAGAGACAGTGGGGAACAGGGGGATCAATGAGCAGTTCTTC
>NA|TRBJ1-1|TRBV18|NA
CASFTGQNTEAFF
TGTGCCAGCTTCACGGGGCAGAACACTGAAGCTTTCTTT
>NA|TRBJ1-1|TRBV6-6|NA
CASSYRASITFF
TGTGCCAGCAGTTACCGGGCCTCAATTACTTTCTTT
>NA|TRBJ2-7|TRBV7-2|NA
CASSLGRSLYEQYF
TGTGCCAGCAGCCTGGGACGATCTCTCTACGAGCAGTACTTC
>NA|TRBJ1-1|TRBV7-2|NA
CASSLYMNTEAFF
TGTGCCAGCAGCTTATACATGAACACTGAAGCTTTCTTT
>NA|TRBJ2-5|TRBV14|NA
CASSLRQIQETQYF
TGTGCCAGCAGCCTTCGACAGATCCAAGAGACCCAGTACTTC
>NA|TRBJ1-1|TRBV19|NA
CASRRVYGVAEAFF
TGTGCCAGCCGCAGGGTTTACGGGGTCGCTGAAGCTTTCTTT
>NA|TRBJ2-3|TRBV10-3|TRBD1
CATRIGGNTDTQYF
TGTGCCACGAGAATAGGGGGCAACACAGATACGCAGTATTTT
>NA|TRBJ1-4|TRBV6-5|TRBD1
CASRLNRGTEKLFF
TGTGCCAGCAGACTTAACAGGGGCACTGAAAAACTGTTTTTT
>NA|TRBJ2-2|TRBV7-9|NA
CASSLVGPGRRGSTGELFF
TGTGCCAGCAGCTTAGTAGGGCCAGGCCGCCGGGGGAGCACCGGGGAGCTGTTTTTT
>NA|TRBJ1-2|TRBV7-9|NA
CASSLSESRKYYGYTF
TGTGCCAGCAGCTTGTCCGAGTCGCGAAAATACTATGGCTACACCTTC
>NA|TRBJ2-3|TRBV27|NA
CASSLVRGDTQYF
TGTGCCAGCAGTTTAGTGCGCGGGGATACGCAGTATTTT
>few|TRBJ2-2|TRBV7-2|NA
CASSLYAGELFF
TGTGCCAGCAGCTTATATGCCGGGGAGCTGTTTTTT
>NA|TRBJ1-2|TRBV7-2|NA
CASSPPGPGGYGYTF
TGTGCCAGCAGCCCCCCAGGGCCCGGCGGATATGGCTACACCTTC
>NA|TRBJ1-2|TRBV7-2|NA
CASSLRRFGNYGYTF
TGTGCCAGCAGCTTAAGGCGGTTTGGAAACTATGGCTACACCTTC
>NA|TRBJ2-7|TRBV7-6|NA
CASSSGGPGTVNPYEQYF
TGTGCCAGCAGCTCGGGGGGACCCGGGACAGTGAATCCCTACGAGCAGTACTTC
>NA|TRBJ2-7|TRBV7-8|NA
CASSLTGYHEQYF
TGTGCCAGCAGCTTGACAGGCTACCACGAGCAGTACTTC
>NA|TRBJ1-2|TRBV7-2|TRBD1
CASSPTGGGGYTF
TGTGCCAGCAGCCCCACAGGGGGAGGTGGCTACACCTTC
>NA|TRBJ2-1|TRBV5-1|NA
CASSSEGNNEQFF
TGCGCCAGCAGCTCGGAGGGTAACAATGAGCAGTTCTTC
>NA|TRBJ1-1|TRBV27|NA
CASSLTRQNTEAFF
TGTGCCAGCAGTTTGACCCGGCAAAACACTGAAGCTTTCTTT
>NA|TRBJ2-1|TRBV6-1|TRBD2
CASSESSGGLDEQFF
TGTGCCAGCAGTGAATCTAGCGGGGGGCTCGATGAGCAGTTCTTC
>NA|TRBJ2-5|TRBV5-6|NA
CASSLVPGETQYF
TGTGCCAGCAGCTTGGTCCCCGGAGAGACCCAGTACTTC
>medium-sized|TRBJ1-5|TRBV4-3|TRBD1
CASSQGRDRPQHF
TGCGCCAGCAGCCAAGGTCGGGACAGGCCCCAGCATTTT
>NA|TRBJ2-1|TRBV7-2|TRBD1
CASSLLPGQGTNEQFF
TGTGCCAGCAGCTTATTACCGGGACAGGGTACCAATGAGCAGTTCTTC
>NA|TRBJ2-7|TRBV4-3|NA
CASSQDLGGARVKQYF
TGCGCCAGCAGCCAAGATCTGGGGGGGGCGAGGGTTAAGCAGTACTTC
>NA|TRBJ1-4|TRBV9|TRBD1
CASSVRTGASEKLFF
TGTGCCAGCAGCGTCCGGACAGGGGCAAGTGAAAAACTGTTTTTT
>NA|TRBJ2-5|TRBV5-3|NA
CARSLRVLCPKQETQYF
TGTGCCAGAAGCTTGAGGGTGTTGTGTCCGAAACAAGAGACCCAGTACTTC
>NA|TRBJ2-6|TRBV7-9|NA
CASSSKSSGANVLTF
TGCGCCAGCAGCAGTAAGAGCTCTGGGGCCAACGTCCTGACTTTC
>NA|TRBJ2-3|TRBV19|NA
CASSPANTDTQYF
TGTGCCAGTAGTCCAGCTAACACAGATACGCAGTATTTT
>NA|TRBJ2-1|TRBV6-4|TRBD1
CASSDYRGNEQFF
TGTGCCAGCAGTGACTACAGGGGGAATGAGCAGTTCTTC
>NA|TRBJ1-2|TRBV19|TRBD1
CASSIDGAGGATGSGYTF
TGTGCCAGTAGTATAGATGGGGCAGGGGGCGCCACGGGTTCTGGCTACACCTTC
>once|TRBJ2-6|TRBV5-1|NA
CASSLRQALPGANVLTF
TGCGCCAGCAGCCTTAGACAGGCCCTACCTGGGGCCAACGTCCTGACTTTC
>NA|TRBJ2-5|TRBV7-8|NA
CASSFKTGSGETQYF
TGTGCCAGCAGCTTTAAGACAGGCTCGGGAGAGACCCAGTACTTC
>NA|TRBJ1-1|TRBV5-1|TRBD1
CASSSQGQDTEAFF
TGCGCCAGCAGCTCACAGGGGCAGGACACTGAAGCTTTCTTT
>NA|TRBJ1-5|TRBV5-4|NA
CASSLGQGNNQPQHF
TGTGCCAGCAGCTTGGGGCAGGGGAACAATCAGCCCCAGCATTTT
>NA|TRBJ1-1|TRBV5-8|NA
CASSLARGYTEAFF
TGTGCCAGCAGCTTGGCACGGGGCTACACTGAAGCTTTCTTT
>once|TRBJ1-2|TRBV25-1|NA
CASSETTNYGYTF
TGTGCCAGCAGTGAGACGACTAACTATGGCTACACCTTC